This T cell receptor (beta chain) comes out of a study of PD-L1 blockade in urothelial cancer. Study background: Patients commenced intravenous atezolizumab, 1,200 mg every 3 weeks, at some point between 2013 and 2015.

V lost 0 bases and J lost 2, with 8 bases in between. CDR1 and CDR2 (germline): SGHDT, YYEEEE. This CDR3 contains 14 residues. Profiling relied on immunoSEQ multiplex PCR, and the TCRdb table lists in-frame clones only, not all of them. The sample lists over 75,000 clones; about 85% were seen once. Points from the study as a whole: Stronger expansion of tumor-associated clones in blood at 3 weeks distinguished durable-benefit patients.

Time point given: pretreatment peripheral blood. Turning to this clone: The antigen is undetermined.

The sample in question was PBMCs, obtained around atezolizumab (anti-PD-L1) treatment. This chain joins TRBV5-6 and TRBJ1-2; no reliable D call. The source of this sequence is a man aged 55 to 70 with urothelial cancer. The CDR3 region has the DNA TGTGCCAGCAGCTTGGGTGGGAGGAACTATGGCTACACCTTC. Translation: CASSLGGRNYGYTF.